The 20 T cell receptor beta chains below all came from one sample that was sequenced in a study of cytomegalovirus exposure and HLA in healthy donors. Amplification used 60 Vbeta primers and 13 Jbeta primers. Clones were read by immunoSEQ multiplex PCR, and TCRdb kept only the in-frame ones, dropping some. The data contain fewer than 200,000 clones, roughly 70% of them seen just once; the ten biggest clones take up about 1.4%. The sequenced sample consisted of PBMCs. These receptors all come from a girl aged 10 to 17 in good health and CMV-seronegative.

Here the CDR3 DNA reads TGCGCCAGCAGCTCGCCGGGACTAGCGGGGGGGCCGGGTAGGGATACGCAGTATTTT. It yields the protein CASSSPGLAGGPGRDTQYF. This rearrangement joins TRBV4-1 to TRBJ2-3, with TRBD2 matching 16 bases. Losses at the gene ends were 5 bases for V and 6 bases for J; bases not matched to a gene: 14. Germline values: CDR1 MGHRA, CDR2 YSYEKL. This CDR3 spans 19 amino acids.

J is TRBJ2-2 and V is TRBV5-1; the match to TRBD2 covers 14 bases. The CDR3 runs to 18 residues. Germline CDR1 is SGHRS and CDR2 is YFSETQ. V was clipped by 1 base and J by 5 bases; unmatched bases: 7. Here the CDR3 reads CASSLIPGLAGETGELFF. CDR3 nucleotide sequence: TGCGCCAGCAGCTTGATCCCGGGACTAGCGGGGGAAACCGGGGAGCTGTTTTTT.

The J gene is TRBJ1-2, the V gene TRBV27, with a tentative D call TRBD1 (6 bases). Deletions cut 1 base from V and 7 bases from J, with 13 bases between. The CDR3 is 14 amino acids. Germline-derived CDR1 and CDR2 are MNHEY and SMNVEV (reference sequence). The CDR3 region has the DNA TGTGCCAGCAGTTTATGGGGTAGGGGGTCTGGCTACACCTTC. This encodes CASSLWGRGSGYTF.

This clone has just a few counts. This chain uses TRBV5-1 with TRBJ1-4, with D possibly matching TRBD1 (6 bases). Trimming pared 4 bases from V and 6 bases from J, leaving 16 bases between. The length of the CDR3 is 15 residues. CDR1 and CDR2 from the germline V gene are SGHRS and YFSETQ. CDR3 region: CASSRGAGLYEKLFF. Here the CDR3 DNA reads TGCGCCAGCAGCCGGGGGGCAGGGTTGTATGAAAAACTGTTTTTT.

Here the CDR3 DNA reads TGTGCCAGCTCCCCGGGACAGATCTATGGCTACACCTTC. It encodes CASSPGQIYGYTF. This chain links TRBV7-9 with TRBJ1-2; the match to TRBD1 covers 7 bases. The CDR3 extends over 13 amino acids. CDR1 and CDR2 (germline): SEHNR, FQNEAQ (reference sequence). The J segment lost 4 bases and the V segment lost 8 bases, leaving 7 bases of the junction unmatched.

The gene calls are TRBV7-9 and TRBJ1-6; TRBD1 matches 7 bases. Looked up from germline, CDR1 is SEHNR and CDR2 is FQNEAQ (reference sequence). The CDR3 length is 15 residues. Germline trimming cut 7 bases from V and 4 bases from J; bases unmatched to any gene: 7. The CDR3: CASTSGGRYNSPLHF. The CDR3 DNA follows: TGTGCCAGCACCTCAGGGGGAAGATATAATTCACCCCTCCACTTT.

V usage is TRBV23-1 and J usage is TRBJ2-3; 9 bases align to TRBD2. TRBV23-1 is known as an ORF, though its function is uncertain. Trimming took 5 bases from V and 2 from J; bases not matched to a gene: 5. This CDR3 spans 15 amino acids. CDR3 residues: CASSEKRGVTDTQYF. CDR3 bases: TGCGCCAGCAGTGAGAAGCGGGGGGTCACAGATACGCAGTATTTT.

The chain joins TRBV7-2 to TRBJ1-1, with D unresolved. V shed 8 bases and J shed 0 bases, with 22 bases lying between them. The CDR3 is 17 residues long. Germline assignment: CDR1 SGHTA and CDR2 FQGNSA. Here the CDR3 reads CASGLYTNAWLNTEAFF. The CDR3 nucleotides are TGTGCCAGCGGACTCTATACCAATGCCTGGCTGAACACTGAAGCTTTCTTT. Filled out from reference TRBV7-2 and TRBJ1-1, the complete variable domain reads GAGVSQSPSNKVTEKGKDVELRCDPISGHTALYWYRQSLGQGLEFLIYFQGNSAPDKSGLPSDRFSAERTGGSVSTLTIQRTQQEDSAVYLCASGLYTNAWLNTEAFFGQGTRLTVV.

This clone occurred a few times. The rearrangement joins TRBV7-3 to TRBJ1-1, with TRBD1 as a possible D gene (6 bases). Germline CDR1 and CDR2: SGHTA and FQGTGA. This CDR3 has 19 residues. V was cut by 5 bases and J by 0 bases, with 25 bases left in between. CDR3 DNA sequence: TGTGCCAGCAGCCCAAGGGGAACAGGGAGTAATAGGATGAACACTGAAGCTTTCTTT. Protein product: CASSPRGTGSNRMNTEAFF.

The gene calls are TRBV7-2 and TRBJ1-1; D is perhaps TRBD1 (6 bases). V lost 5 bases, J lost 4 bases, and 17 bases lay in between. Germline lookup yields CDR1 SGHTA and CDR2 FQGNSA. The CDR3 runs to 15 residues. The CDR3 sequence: CASSLEQGWGTEAFF. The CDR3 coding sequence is TGTGCCAGCAGCCTTGAACAGGGATGGGGCACTGAAGCTTTCTTT.

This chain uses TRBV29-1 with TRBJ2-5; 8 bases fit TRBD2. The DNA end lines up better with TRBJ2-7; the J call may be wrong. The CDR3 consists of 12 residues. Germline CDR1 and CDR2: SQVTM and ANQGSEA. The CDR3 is CSVGRGGYEQYF. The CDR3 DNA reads TGCAGCGTCGGGAGGGGGGGCTACGAGCAGTACTTC.

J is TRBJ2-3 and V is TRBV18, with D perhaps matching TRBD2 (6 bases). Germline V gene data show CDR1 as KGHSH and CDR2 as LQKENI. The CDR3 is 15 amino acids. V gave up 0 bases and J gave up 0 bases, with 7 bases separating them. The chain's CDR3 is CASSPPGTSTDTQYF. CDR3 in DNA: TGTGCCAGCTCACCACCTGGGACTAGCACAGATACGCAGTATTTT.

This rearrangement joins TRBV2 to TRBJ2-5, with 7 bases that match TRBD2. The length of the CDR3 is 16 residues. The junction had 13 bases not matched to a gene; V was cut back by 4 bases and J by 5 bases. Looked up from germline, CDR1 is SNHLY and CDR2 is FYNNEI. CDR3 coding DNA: TGTGCCAGCAGTGGGTATTTAGTGGGGGGGTCGGAGACCCAGTACTTC. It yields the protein CASSGYLVGGSETQYF.

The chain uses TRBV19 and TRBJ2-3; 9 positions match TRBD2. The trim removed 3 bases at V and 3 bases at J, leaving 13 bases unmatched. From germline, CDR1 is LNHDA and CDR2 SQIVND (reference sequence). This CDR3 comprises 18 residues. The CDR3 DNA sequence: TGTGCCAGTAGTATTACGTCGGAGCGGGGGGCTTTAACAGATACGCAGTATTTT. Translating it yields CASSITSERGALTDTQYF.

Written as DNA, the CDR3 is TGTGCCAGCTCTAGCGGGGGCAATGAGCAGTTCTTC. This encodes CASSSGGNEQFF. The chain combines TRBV11-3 with TRBJ2-1; 10 bases agree with TRBD2. The CDR3 is 12 residues long. Germline V gives CDR1 SGHNT, CDR2 YENEEA. V lost 8 bases, J lost 6 bases, and 1 base stayed unmatched.

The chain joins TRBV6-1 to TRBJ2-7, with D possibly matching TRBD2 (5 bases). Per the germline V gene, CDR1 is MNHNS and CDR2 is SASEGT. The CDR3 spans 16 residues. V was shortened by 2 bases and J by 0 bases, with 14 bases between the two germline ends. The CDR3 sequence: CASSEFEGRSSYEQYF. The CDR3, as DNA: TGTGCCAGCAGTGAATTTGAGGGAAGATCCTCCTACGAGCAGTACTTC.

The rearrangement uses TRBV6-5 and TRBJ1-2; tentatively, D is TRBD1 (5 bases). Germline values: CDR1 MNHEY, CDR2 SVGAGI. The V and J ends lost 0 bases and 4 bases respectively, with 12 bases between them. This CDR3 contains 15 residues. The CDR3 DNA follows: TGTGCCAGCAGTTACTCGGGGGGTCAAAGCTATGGCTACACCTTC. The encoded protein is CASSYSGGQSYGYTF.

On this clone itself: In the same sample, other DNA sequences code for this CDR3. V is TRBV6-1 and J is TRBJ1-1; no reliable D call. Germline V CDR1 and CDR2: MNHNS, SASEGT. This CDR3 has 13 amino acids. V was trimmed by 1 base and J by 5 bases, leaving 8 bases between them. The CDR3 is CASSEEGGTEAFF. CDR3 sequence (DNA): TGTGCCAGCAGTGAAGAAGGCGGAACTGAAGCTTTCTTT.

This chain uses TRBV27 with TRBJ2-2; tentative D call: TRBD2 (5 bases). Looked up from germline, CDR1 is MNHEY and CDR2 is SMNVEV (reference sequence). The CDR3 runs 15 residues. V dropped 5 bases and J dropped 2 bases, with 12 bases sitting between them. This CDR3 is CASSARRINTGELFF. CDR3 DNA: TGTGCCAGCAGTGCTAGGAGGATTAACACCGGGGAGCTGTTTTTT.

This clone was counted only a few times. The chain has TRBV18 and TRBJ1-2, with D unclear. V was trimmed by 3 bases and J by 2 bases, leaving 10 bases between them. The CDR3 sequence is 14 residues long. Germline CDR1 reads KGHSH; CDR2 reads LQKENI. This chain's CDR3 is CASSPGSGNYGYTF. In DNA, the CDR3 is TGTGCCAGCTCACCTGGGTCGGGAAACTATGGCTACACCTTC.